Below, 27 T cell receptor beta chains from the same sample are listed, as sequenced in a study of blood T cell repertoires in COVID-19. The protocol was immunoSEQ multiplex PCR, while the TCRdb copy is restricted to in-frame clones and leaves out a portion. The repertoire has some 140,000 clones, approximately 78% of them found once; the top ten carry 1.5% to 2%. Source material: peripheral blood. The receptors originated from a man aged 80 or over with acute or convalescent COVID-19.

CDR3 in DNA: TGTGCCAGCAGTGACCCGGCAGGGGGCAAGGATGAGCAGTTCTTC. Amino acid sequence: CASSDPAGGKDEQFF. The gene calls are TRBV6-4 and TRBJ2-1; 8 nucleotides align to TRBD1. CDR3 length: 15 amino acids. V was pared by 2 bases and J by 8 bases, with 8 bases of the junction left unmatched. Germline assignment: CDR1 MRHNA and CDR2 SNTAGT.

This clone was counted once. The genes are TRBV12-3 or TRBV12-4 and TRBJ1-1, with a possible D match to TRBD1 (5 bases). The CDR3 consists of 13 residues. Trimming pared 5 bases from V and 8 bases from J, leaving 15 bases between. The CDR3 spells CASSPTGVGEAFF. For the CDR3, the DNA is TGTGCCAGCAGTCCGACGGGGGTTGGCGAAGCTTTCTTT.

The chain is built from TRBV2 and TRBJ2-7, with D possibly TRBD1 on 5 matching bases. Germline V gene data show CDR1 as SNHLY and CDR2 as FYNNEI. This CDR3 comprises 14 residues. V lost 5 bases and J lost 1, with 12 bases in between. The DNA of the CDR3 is TGTGCCAGCAGTTCCCCATGGACATCCTACGAGCAGTACTTC. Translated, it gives CASSSPWTSYEQYF.

CDR3 DNA: TGTGCCAGCAGTGGCCCCGGGACAGGAAATGGCTACACCTTC. It yields the protein CASSGPGTGNGYTF. The gene calls are TRBV25-1 and TRBJ1-2; 8 bases fit TRBD1. J lost 6 bases, V lost 4 bases, and 7 bases had no gene match. CDR3 length equals 14 residues. Germline V gene data show CDR1 as MGHDK and CDR2 as SYGVNS.

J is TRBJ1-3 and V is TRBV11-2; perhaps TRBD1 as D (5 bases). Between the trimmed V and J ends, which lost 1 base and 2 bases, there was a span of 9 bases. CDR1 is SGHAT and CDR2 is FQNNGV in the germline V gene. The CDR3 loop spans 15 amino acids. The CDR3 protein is CASSLGGAAGNTIYF. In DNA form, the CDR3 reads TGTGCCAGCAGCTTAGGGGGCGCGGCTGGAAACACCATATATTTT.

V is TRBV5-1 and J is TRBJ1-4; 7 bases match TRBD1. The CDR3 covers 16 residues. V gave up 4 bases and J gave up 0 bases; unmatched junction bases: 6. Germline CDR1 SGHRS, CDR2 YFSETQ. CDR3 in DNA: TGCGCCAGCAGCCAGACAGGGAACCCAACTAATGAAAAACTGTTTTTT. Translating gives CASSQTGNPTNEKLFF.

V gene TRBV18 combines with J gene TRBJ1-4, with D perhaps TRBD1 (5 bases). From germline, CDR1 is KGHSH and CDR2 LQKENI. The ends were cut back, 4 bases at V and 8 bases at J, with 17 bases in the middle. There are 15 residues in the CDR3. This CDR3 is CASSRRQTLEEKLFF. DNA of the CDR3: TGTGCCAGCTCACGGAGACAGACACTGGAAGAAAAACTGTTTTTT.

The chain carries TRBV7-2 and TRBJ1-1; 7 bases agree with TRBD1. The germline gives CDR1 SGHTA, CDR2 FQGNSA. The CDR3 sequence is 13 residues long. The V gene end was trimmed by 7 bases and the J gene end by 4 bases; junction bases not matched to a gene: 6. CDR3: CASTRGPSTEAFF. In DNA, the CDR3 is TGTGCCAGCACGAGGGGGCCAAGCACTGAAGCTTTCTTT.

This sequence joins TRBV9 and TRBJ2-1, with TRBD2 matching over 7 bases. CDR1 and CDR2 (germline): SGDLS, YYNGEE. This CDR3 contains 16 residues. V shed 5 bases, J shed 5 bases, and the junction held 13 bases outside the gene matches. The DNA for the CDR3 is TGTGCCAGCAGTTTGGGTGGGGGGGTTGCCCACAATGAGCAGTTCTTC. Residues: CASSLGGGVAHNEQFF.

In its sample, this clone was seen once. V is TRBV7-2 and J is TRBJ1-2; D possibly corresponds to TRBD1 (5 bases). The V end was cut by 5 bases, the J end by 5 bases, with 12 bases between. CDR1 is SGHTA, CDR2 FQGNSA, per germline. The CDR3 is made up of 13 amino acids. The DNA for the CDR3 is TGTGCCAGCAGCCAAACCGCAGGGTATGGCTACACCTTC. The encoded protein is CASSQTAGYGYTF. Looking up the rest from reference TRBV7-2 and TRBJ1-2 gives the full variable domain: GAGVSQSPSNKVTEKGKDVELRCDPISGHTALYWYRQSLGQGLEFLIYFQGNSAPDKSGLPSDRFSAERTGGSVSTLTIQRTQQEDSAVYLCASSQTAGYGYTFGSGTRLTVV.

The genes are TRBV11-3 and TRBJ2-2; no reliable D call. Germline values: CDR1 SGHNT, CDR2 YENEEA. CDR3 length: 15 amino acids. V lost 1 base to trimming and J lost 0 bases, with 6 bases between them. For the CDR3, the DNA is TGTGCCAGCAGCTTAGGGGCAGCGAACACCGGGGAGCTGTTTTTT. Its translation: CASSLGAANTGELFF.

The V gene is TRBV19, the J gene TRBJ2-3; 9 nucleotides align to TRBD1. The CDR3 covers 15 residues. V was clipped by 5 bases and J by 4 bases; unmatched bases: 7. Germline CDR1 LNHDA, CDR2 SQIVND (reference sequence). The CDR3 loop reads CASSLSQGASDTQYF. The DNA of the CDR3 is TGTGCCAGTAGTCTATCACAGGGGGCTTCAGATACGCAGTATTTT.

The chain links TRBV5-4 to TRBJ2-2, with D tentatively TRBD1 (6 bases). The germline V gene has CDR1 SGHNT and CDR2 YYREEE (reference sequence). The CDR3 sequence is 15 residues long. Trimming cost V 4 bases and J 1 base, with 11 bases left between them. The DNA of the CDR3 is TGTGCCAGCAGCACCGGGACAAGGAACACCGGGGAGCTGTTTTTT. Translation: CASSTGTRNTGELFF.

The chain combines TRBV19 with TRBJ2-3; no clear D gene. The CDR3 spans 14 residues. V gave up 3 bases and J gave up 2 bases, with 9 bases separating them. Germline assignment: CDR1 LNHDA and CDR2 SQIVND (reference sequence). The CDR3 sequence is CASSITSITDTQYF. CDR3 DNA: TGTGCCAGTAGTATCACAAGTATCACAGATACGCAGTATTTT. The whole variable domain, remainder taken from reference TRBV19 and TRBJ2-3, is DGGITQSPKYLFRKEGQNVTLSCEQNLNHDAMYWYRQDPGQGLRLIYYSQIVNDFQKGDIAEGYSVSREKKESFPLTVTSAQKNPTAFYLCASSITSITDTQYFGPGTRLTVL.

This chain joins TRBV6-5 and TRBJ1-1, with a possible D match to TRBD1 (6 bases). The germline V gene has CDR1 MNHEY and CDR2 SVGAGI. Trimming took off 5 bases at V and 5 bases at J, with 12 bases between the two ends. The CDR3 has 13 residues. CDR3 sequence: CASSRQQGTEAFF. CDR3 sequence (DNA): TGTGCCAGCAGTAGACAACAGGGTACTGAAGCTTTCTTT.

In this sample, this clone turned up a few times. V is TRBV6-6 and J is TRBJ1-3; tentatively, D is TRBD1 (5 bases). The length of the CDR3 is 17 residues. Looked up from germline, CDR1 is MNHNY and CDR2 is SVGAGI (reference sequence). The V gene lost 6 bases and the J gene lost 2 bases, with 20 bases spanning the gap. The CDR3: CASSRTGGNVAGNTIYF. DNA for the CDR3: TGTGCCAGCAGCCGAACGGGGGGGAATGTAGCTGGAAACACCATATATTTT.

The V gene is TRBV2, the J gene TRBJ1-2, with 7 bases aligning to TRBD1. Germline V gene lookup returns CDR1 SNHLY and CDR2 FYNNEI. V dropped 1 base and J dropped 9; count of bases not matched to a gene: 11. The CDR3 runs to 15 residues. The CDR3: CASSEGNRGSVRYTF. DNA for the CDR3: TGTGCCAGCAGTGAAGGAAACAGGGGATCTGTGCGCTACACCTTC. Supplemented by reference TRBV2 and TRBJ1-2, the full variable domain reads EPEVTQTPSHQVTQMGQEVILRCVPISNHLYFYWYRQILGQKVEFLVSFYNNEISEKSEIFDDQFSVERPDGSNFTLKIRSTKLEDSAMYFCASSEGNRGSVRYTFGSGTRLTVV.

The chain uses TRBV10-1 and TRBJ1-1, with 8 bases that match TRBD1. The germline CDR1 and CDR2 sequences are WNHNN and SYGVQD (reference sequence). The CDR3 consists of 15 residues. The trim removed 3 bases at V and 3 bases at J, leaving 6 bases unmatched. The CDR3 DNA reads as TGCGCCAGCAGTGAATTGACAGGGGCCTACACTGAAGCTTTCTTT. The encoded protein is CASSELTGAYTEAFF.

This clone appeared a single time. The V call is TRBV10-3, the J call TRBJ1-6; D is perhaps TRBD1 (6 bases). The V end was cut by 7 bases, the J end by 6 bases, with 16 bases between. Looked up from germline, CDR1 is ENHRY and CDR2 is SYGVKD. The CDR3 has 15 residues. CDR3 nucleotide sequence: TGTGCCATCAAGGGACAAGGGGGTGGTAATTCACCCCTCCACTTT. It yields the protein CAIKGQGGGNSPLHF.

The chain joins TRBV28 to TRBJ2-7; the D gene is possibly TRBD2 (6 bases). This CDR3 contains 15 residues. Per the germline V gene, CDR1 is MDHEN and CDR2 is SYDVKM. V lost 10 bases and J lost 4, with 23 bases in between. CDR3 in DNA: TGTGCCATCGGAAGGGGAGTGGGGGGATTTTACGAGCAGTACGTC. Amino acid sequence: CAIGRGVGGFYEQYV.

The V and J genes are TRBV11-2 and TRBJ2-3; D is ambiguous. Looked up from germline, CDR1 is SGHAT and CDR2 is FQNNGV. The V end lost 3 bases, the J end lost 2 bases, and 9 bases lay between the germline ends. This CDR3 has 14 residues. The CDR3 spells CASSLLRNTDTQYF. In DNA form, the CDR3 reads TGTGCCAGCAGCTTGCTTAGAAACACAGATACGCAGTATTTT.

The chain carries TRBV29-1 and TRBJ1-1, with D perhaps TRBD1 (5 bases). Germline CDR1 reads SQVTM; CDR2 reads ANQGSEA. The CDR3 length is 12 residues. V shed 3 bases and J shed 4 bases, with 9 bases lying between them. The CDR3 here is CSVEGGVTEAFF. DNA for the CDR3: TGCAGCGTTGAGGGAGGGGTCACTGAAGCTTTCTTT.

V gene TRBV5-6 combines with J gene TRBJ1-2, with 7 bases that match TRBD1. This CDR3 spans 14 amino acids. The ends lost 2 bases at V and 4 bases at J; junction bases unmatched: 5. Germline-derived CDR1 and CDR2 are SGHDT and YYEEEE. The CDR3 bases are TGTGCCAGCAGCTTAGACAGGGTTACCTATGGCTACACCTTC. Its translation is CASSLDRVTYGYTF. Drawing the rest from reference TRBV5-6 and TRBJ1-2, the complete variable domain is DAGVTQSPTHLIKTRGQQVTLRCSPKSGHDTVSWYQQALGQGPQFIFQYYEEEERQRGNFPDRFSGHQFPNYSSELNVNALLLGDSALYLCASSLDRVTYGYTFGSGTRLTVV.

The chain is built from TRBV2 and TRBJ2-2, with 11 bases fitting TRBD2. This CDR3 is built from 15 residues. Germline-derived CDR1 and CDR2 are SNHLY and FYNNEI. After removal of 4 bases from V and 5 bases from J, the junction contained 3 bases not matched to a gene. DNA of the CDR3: TGTGCCAGCAGTGGGGCTAGCGGGGGGACCGGGGAGCTGTTTTTT. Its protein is CASSGASGGTGELFF.

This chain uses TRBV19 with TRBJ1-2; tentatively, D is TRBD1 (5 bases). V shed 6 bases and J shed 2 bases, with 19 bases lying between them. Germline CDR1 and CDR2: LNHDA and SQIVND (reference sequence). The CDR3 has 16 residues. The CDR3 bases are TGTGCCAGTAGCCATCGGAGGGACGGTATAAACTATGGCTACACCTTC. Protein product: CASSHRRDGINYGYTF.

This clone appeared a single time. CDR3 amino acids: CASSLERDSPLHF. In nucleotides, the CDR3 is TGTGCCAGCAGCTTAGAGAGGGATTCACCCCTCCACTTT. The chain couples TRBV11-2 to TRBJ1-6; no clear D. This CDR3 contains 13 residues. Trimming shortened V by 0 bases and J by 8 bases, and 5 bases separated the two germline ends. Germline CDR1 SGHAT, CDR2 FQNNGV. The entire variable domain, with the rest obtained from reference TRBV11-2 and TRBJ1-6, is as follows: EAGVAQSPRYKIIEKRQSVAFWCNPISGHATLYWYQQILGQGPKLLIQFQNNGVVDDSQLPKDRFSAERLKGVDSTLKIQPAKLEDSAVYLCASSLERDSPLHFGNGTRLTVT.

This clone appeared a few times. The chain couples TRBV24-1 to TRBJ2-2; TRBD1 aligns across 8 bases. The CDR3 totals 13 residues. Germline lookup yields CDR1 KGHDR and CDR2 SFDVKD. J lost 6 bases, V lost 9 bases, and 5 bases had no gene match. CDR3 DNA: TGTGCCACCGTTGGACAGGGAGCCGGGGAGCTGTTTTTT. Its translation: CATVGQGAGELFF.